These 20 T cell receptor beta chains came from one sample sequenced in a study of T cell responses to AZD1222 COVID-19 vaccine. The protocol was immunoSEQ multiplex PCR, while the TCRdb copy is restricted to in-frame clones and leaves out a portion. This table holds 150,000 to 200,000 clones, 80% to 95% found once. Source: peripheral blood, taken on day 0 of AZD1222 vaccination. All receptors come from an adult in good health.

This sequence joins TRBV3-1 (or the pseudogene TRBV3-2) and TRBJ2-7, with 7 bases that match TRBD2. Germline values: CDR1 LGHDT, CDR2 YNNKEL (reference sequence). This CDR3 is 14 amino acids long. J gave up 3 bases and V 5 bases, and 7 bases lay outside the gene matches. The CDR3 loop is CASSSSGPFYEQYF. CDR3 nucleotides: TGTGCCAGCAGCTCTAGCGGCCCCTTCTACGAGCAGTACTTC.

Here the CDR3 reads CASRDRDADTQYF. In nucleotides, the CDR3 is TGTGCCAGCAGGGACAGGGACGCAGATACGCAGTATTTT. This chain connects TRBV5-4 to TRBJ2-3, with 8 bases fitting TRBD1. CDR3 size: 13 residues. Germline CDR1 and CDR2: SGHNT and YYREEE (reference sequence). The trim removed 5 bases at V and 4 bases at J, leaving 3 bases unmatched.

V gene TRBV20-1 combines with J gene TRBJ1-1; 7 bases line up with TRBD1. Trimming cost V 3 bases and J 8 bases; bases outside gene matches: 6. Per the germline V gene, CDR1 is DFQATT and CDR2 is SNEGSKA (reference sequence). This CDR3 is built from 12 residues. Written as DNA, the CDR3 is TGCAGTGCTAGTATAGGGACAGCAGAAGCTTTCTTT. Its translation: CSASIGTAEAFF.

V gene TRBV7-2 combines with J gene TRBJ1-3, with D possibly being TRBD1 (6 bases). This CDR3 contains 17 residues. Germline CDR1 and CDR2: SGHTA and FQGNSA. V lost 1 base and J 1 base, leaving 14 bases between the germline ends. The CDR3 coding sequence is TGTGCCAGCAGCTTAGTTCCACCGGGGGCGTCTGGAAACACCATATATTTT. Amino acids: CASSLVPPGASGNTIYF.

This chain connects TRBV6-2 or TRBV6-3 to TRBJ1-1; 7 positions agree with TRBD1. The length of the CDR3 is 14 residues. CDR1 and CDR2 (germline): MNHEY, SVGEGT. With V trimmed by 4 bases and J by 5 bases, 7 bases remained unmatched. CDR3 protein: CASSSRGPETEAFF. The CDR3 DNA follows: TGTGCCAGCAGTTCGAGGGGGCCGGAGACTGAAGCTTTCTTT.

The V call is TRBV5-6, the J call TRBJ2-4, with unresolved D. In germline, CDR1 is SGHDT, CDR2 YYEEEE. This CDR3 has 13 amino acids. V was trimmed by 0 bases and J by 9 bases, leaving 10 bases between them. The CDR3 DNA reads as TGTGCCAGCAGCTTGGCCGTGTACCCCATTCAGTACTTC. This translates into CASSLAVYPIQYF.

This chain connects TRBV18 to TRBJ1-4, with TRBD1 identical over 7 bases. CDR3 length: 16 residues. The V segment lost 6 bases and the J segment 8 bases; nucleotides outside the gene matches: 15. Per germline, CDR1 KGHSH and CDR2 LQKENI. CDR3 residues: CASSYDDRAKGEKLFF. The CDR3 nucleotides are TGTGCCAGCTCCTATGACGACAGGGCGAAGGGGGAAAAACTGTTTTTT. Looking up the rest from reference TRBV18 and TRBJ1-4 gives the full variable domain: NAGVMQNPRHLVRRRGQEARLRCSPMKGHSHVYWYRQLPEEGLKFMVYLQKENIIDESGMPKERFSAEFPKEGPSILRIQQVVRGDSAAYFCASSYDDRAKGEKLFFGSGTQLSVL.

V and J are TRBV18 and TRBJ2-2, with D tentatively TRBD1 or TRBD2 (5 bases each). The V gene lost 1 base and the J gene lost 10 bases, with 13 bases spanning the gap. Germline loops: CDR1 KGHSH, CDR2 LQKENI. The CDR3 has 14 amino acids. The CDR3 loop is CASSPRGSVVELFF. The CDR3 DNA is TGTGCCAGCTCACCACGGGGGTCGGTGGTGGAGCTGTTTTTT.

The chain combines TRBV19 with TRBJ1-1, with D hard to call. Germline CDR1 LNHDA, CDR2 SQIVND (reference sequence). Trimming took 4 bases from V and 5 from J, leaving 2 bases between them. CDR3 length equals 10 residues. The CDR3 DNA sequence: TGTGCCAGTAGTAGTACTGAAGCTTTCTTT. Its translation: CASSSTEAFF.

The J gene is TRBJ1-4, the V gene TRBV7-8; 9 bases are shared with TRBD1. CDR3 length: 14 amino acids. V gave up 6 bases and J gave up 7 bases; unmatched junction bases: 6. From germline, CDR1 is SGHVS and CDR2 FQNEAQ. In nucleotides, the CDR3 is TGTGCCAGCAGGGGGGACAGGGCGCCTGAAAAACTGTTTTTT. Residues: CASRGDRAPEKLFF.

The rearrangement uses TRBV6-4 and TRBJ2-1; TRBD2 matches 7 bases. There are 16 residues in the CDR3. The ends lost 0 bases at V and 8 bases at J; junction bases unmatched: 10. Germline lookup yields CDR1 MRHNA and CDR2 SNTAGT. CDR3 in DNA: TGTGCCAGCAGTGACTCTCCGGCCGGGGGAGGGGATGAGCAGTTCTTC. It translates to CASSDSPAGGGDEQFF.

J is TRBJ2-2 and V is TRBV7-2; no definite D call. In germline, CDR1 is SGHTA, CDR2 FQGNSA. The ends were cut back, 5 bases at V and 4 bases at J, with 17 bases in the middle. This CDR3 is built from 16 residues. The CDR3 nucleotides are TGTGCCAGCAGCCCATGGGGTACCGTGCCCACCGGGGAGCTGTTTTTT. Protein: CASSPWGTVPTGELFF.

V gene TRBV11-2 combines with J gene TRBJ1-5; possible D gene TRBD1, 5 bases. The CDR3 has 13 amino acids. The germline gives CDR1 SGHAT, CDR2 FQNNGV. V lost 4 bases and J 3 bases, leaving 7 bases between the germline ends. CDR3 bases: TGTGCCAGCAGCTGGGGGAACAATCAGCCCCAGCATTTT. This sequence encodes CASSWGNNQPQHF.

As DNA, the CDR3 is TGCGCCAGCAACGCTCCCGGAAGGAACCCTTCTTTAGGTGAGCAGTTCTTC. Translating gives CASNAPGRNPSLGEQFF. The chain employs TRBV4-1 and TRBJ2-1, with D hard to call. The germline V and J ends were trimmed by 7 bases and 9 bases, with 28 bases remaining between them. CDR3 length equals 17 residues. Germline V gives CDR1 MGHRA, CDR2 YSYEKL.

The rearrangement uses TRBV5-1 and TRBJ1-6; D unclear. V was pared by 3 bases and J by 9 bases, with 10 bases between. This CDR3 has 13 residues. Germline V gene lookup returns CDR1 SGHRS and CDR2 YFSETQ. CDR3 protein: CASSYAEVSPLHF. CDR3 coding DNA: TGCGCCAGCAGCTATGCGGAAGTTTCACCCCTCCACTTT.

V is TRBV27 and J is TRBJ1-1, with D perhaps TRBD1 (5 bases). V was shortened by 0 bases and J by 11 bases, with 16 bases between the two germline ends. Germline lookup yields CDR1 MNHEY and CDR2 SMNVEV (reference sequence). This CDR3 has 14 amino acids. In DNA, the CDR3 is TGTGCCAGCAGTTTATCAAGGGACGCCGCCGGGGCTTTCTTT. It is translated as CASSLSRDAAGAFF.

The chain links TRBV28 to TRBJ1-2; possible D gene TRBD1, 6 bases. This CDR3 contains 14 residues. V was trimmed by 8 bases and J by 5 bases, leaving 18 bases between them. CDR1 and CDR2 from the germline V gene are MDHEN and SYDVKM. Here the CDR3 reads CASQIGQTLYGYTF. The CDR3 bases are TGTGCCAGCCAAATTGGACAGACTCTTTATGGCTACACCTTC.

The rearrangement links TRBV1 to TRBJ2-1. TRBV1 is an annotated pseudogene. There are 8 residues in the CDR3. The CDR3 reads CTPAAQFF. DNA of the CDR3: TGCACCCCCGCCGCGCAGTTCTTC.

This chain uses TRBV3-1 (or the pseudogene TRBV3-2) with TRBJ2-1; D not certain. This CDR3 has 16 amino acids. Deletions cut 1 base from V and 5 bases from J, with 15 bases between. Germline V lookup: CDR1 LGHDT, CDR2 YNNKEL (reference sequence). The CDR3 DNA reads TGTGCCAGCAGCCAAGGTTCGGCCCCCTTGGACAATGAGCAGTTCTTC. The encoded protein is CASSQGSAPLDNEQFF.

This rearrangement joins TRBV29-1 to TRBJ2-1, with 11 bases fitting TRBD2. Germline V gene sequence: CDR1 SQVTM, CDR2 ANQGSEA. The CDR3 runs 13 residues. V lost 8 bases, J lost 6 bases, and 6 bases stayed unmatched. The CDR3 protein is CSSLAGGFNEQFF. CDR3 DNA: TGCAGCTCCCTAGCGGGGGGTTTCAATGAGCAGTTCTTC.